Below are 21 T cell receptor beta chains sequenced from a single sample in a study of OX40 agonist ivuxolimab in advanced cancers. Only in-frame clones appear in the TCRdb table, and some are missing; sequencing was by immunoSEQ multiplex PCR. The table records roughly 60,000 clones, 70% to 90% of them present only once. Sequences were derived from CD4+ or CD8+ T cells sorted from blood, sampled in a trial of the OX40 agonist ivuxolimab. Every receptor here comes from an adult with an advanced solid tumor such as melanoma, head and neck, liver or kidney cancer.

The chain joins TRBV5-4 to TRBJ2-7; 8 bases are shared with TRBD2. Germline CDR1 reads SGHNT; CDR2 reads YYREEE (reference sequence). The CDR3 runs to 16 residues. V dropped 4 bases and J dropped 1; count of bases not matched to a gene: 10. The CDR3 nucleotides read TGTGCCAGCAGCCGGGGGGGCGGGAGGCCTTCCTACGAGCAGTACTTC. This gives the protein CASSRGGGRPSYEQYF.

The chain carries TRBV28 and TRBJ1-2; D may be TRBD1 (6 bases). Trimming took 10 bases from V and 3 from J, leaving 18 bases between them. The CDR3 contains 14 residues. Germline loops: CDR1 MDHEN, CDR2 SYDVKM. The DNA of the CDR3 is TGTGCCATCAACTCGGGGACACGCCACTATGGCTACACCTTC. As protein: CAINSGTRHYGYTF.

The J gene is TRBJ2-5, the V gene TRBV14, with D uncertain. TRBJ2-7 matches the DNA end more closely, so the J call is doubtful. The CDR3 runs to 12 residues. Germline V CDR1 and CDR2: SGHDN, FVKESK. CDR3 in DNA: TGTGCCAGCAGCCAAGGACGGTACGAGCAGTACTTC. Its translation: CASSQGRYEQYF.

The chain employs TRBV6-1 and TRBJ2-1, with TRBD2 matching over 13 bases. Germline values: CDR1 MNHNS, CDR2 SASEGT. Trimming at V came to 10 bases and at J to 12 bases, leaving 12 bases not matched to a gene. The CDR3 consists of 14 residues. The CDR3 nucleotides are TGTGCCATTGGGGGGACTAGCGGGAATCGTTGGCAGTTCTTC. Amino acid sequence: CAIGGTSGNRWQFF.

CDR3 DNA: TGTGCCAGCAGCTTAGGGACAGGGGAGGGAGAGCAGTACTTC. Translated, it gives CASSLGTGEGEQYF. The chain combines TRBV11-2 with TRBJ2-7; 9 nucleotides match TRBD1. Germline values: CDR1 SGHAT, CDR2 FQNNGV. Unmatched junction bases numbered 5, after V lost 1 base and J lost 7 bases. The CDR3 spans 14 residues.

This clone appeared many times. The V gene is TRBV5-6, the J gene TRBJ1-2, with D tentatively TRBD1 (6 bases). The CDR3 consists of 14 residues. The V end lost 3 bases, the J end lost 4 bases, and 13 bases lay between the germline ends. Germline V lookup: CDR1 SGHDT, CDR2 YYEEEE. CDR3 sequence: CASSSGGDIYGYTF. CDR3 coding DNA: TGTGCCAGCAGCTCGGGAGGGGACATCTATGGCTACACCTTC.

The CDR3 region has the DNA TGTGCCAGCAGCCACAGCGTACAAGAGACCCAGTACTTC. Translating gives CASSHSVQETQYF. This chain links TRBV14 with TRBJ2-5; D is unresolved. The germline gives CDR1 SGHDN, CDR2 FVKESK. This CDR3 is built from 13 residues. V lost 3 bases, J lost 2 bases, and 7 bases lay in between.

This clone was seen once. The chain employs TRBV28 and TRBJ2-3; D remains ambiguous. Germline CDR1 MDHEN, CDR2 SYDVKM. V lost 7 bases and J lost 4, with 18 bases in between. The CDR3 extends over 15 amino acids. DNA of the CDR3: TGTGCCAGCATCCCGGCAGGAAAACCCTCAGATACGCAGTATTTT. Its translation: CASIPAGKPSDTQYF.

The V gene is TRBV21-1, the J gene TRBJ2-1. TRBV21-1 is a recognized pseudogene. CDR3 length equals 11 residues. The CDR3 region has the DNA TGTGCCAGCAGCACCCCCGGACAGCAGTTCTTC. Protein: CASSTPGQQFF.

This chain connects TRBV18 to TRBJ2-7; the D is unclear. The CDR3 has 12 amino acids. Germline V gene sequence: CDR1 KGHSH, CDR2 LQKENI. V was cut by 1 base and J by 5 bases, with 6 bases left in between. CDR3 in DNA: TGTGCCAGCTCACCACAGGTTCACGAGCAGTACTTC. Its protein product is CASSPQVHEQYF.

The chain carries TRBV5-1 and TRBJ2-3; TRBD1 is a possible D gene (6 bases). Germline V gene sequence: CDR1 SGHRS, CDR2 YFSETQ. CDR3 length: 16 residues. Trimming pared 4 bases from V and 4 bases from J, leaving 19 bases between. For the CDR3, the DNA is TGCGCCAGCAGCACAAAACCGGGACAAATGGCAGATACGCAGTATTTT. Its protein is CASSTKPGQMADTQYF.

The rearrangement joins TRBV6-1 to TRBJ2-3; D tentatively fits TRBD1 or TRBD2 (5 bases each). Germline V gene data show CDR1 as MNHNS and CDR2 as SASEGT. V was clipped by 5 bases and J by 10 bases, with 10 bases between them. The CDR3 spans 11 residues. The CDR3 DNA follows: TGTGCCAGCAGTCTCCGGGACGCGCAGTATTTT. This translates into CASSLRDAQYF.

This chain uses TRBV6-1 with TRBJ2-7; no firm D call. The germline V and J ends were trimmed by 4 bases and 7 bases, with 14 bases remaining between them. In germline, CDR1 is MNHNS, CDR2 SASEGT. The CDR3 contains 13 residues. CDR3 in DNA: TGTGCCAGCAGTGCCTTCAACTTGAGGGAGCAGTACTTC. Residues: CASSAFNLREQYF.

This clone occurred a few times. The V and J genes are TRBV7-3 and TRBJ1-1; TRBD1 is a possible D gene (5 bases). Per the germline V gene, CDR1 is SGHTA and CDR2 is FQGTGA. The V and J ends lost 1 base and 3 bases respectively, with 12 bases between them. The CDR3 covers 15 residues. CDR3: CASSLMGLSDTEAFF. The CDR3 DNA sequence: TGTGCCAGCAGCTTAATGGGGCTCTCGGACACTGAAGCTTTCTTT.

The CDR3 loop is CASIPGLAEDTQYF. The DNA for the CDR3 is TGTGCCAGCATCCCGGGACTAGCTGAAGATACGCAGTATTTT. The chain is built from TRBV25-1 and TRBJ2-3; 9 bases are a match to TRBD2. Germline CDR1 and CDR2: MGHDK and SYGVNS. The length of the CDR3 is 14 residues. With 7 bases clipped from V and 5 bases from J, the junction kept 7 bases outside the gene matches. The whole variable domain, remainder taken from reference TRBV25-1 and TRBJ2-3, is EADIYQTPRYLVIGTGKKITLECSQTMGHDKMYWYQQDPGMELHLIHYSYGVNSTEKGDLSSESTVSRIRTEHFPLTLESARPSHTSQYLCASIPGLAEDTQYFGPGTRLTVL.

The genes are TRBV10-1 and TRBJ2-1, with 7 bases that match TRBD2. From germline, CDR1 is WNHNN and CDR2 SYGVQD (reference sequence). Germline trimming cut 3 bases from V and 4 bases from J; bases unmatched to any gene: 3. The CDR3 length is 14 residues. DNA of the CDR3: TGCGCCAGCAGTGACCGGGGGGATTACAATGAGCAGTTCTTC. This translates into CASSDRGDYNEQFF.

The chain carries TRBV7-2 and TRBJ1-4, with TRBD1 identical over 8 bases. The trim removed 5 bases at V and 8 bases at J, leaving 1 base unmatched. This CDR3 is 12 amino acids long. Germline V CDR1 and CDR2: SGHTA, FQGNSA. This chain's CDR3 is CASSRDREKLFF. In nucleotides, the CDR3 is TGTGCCAGCAGCAGGGACAGGGAAAAACTGTTTTTT.

The chain employs TRBV27 and TRBJ2-5, with TRBD1 matching 9 bases. The CDR3 is 13 residues long. The V and J ends lost 6 bases and 5 bases, in that order; junction bases with no gene match: 4. CDR1 is MNHEY, CDR2 SMNVEV, per germline (reference sequence). The CDR3 reads CASRGTGRETQYF. CDR3 nucleotides: TGTGCCAGCAGAGGGACAGGGCGGGAGACCCAGTACTTC.

This clone was picked up one time. CDR3 DNA: TGTGCCAGTAGTAAGGGGGGAACCTACAATGAGCAGTTCTTC. Its translation: CASSKGGTYNEQFF. The chain joins TRBV19 to TRBJ2-1, with D possibly being TRBD1 or TRBD2 (6 bases each). Trimming pared 4 bases from V and 2 bases from J, leaving 9 bases between. The CDR3 spans 14 residues. The V gene's germline CDR1 is LNHDA and CDR2 SQIVND (reference sequence).

This clone was picked up one time. V is TRBV7-9 and J is TRBJ1-1; tentative D call: TRBD1 (5 bases). The germline V and J ends were trimmed by 3 bases and 2 bases, with 10 bases remaining between them. The CDR3 covers 14 residues. Germline V CDR1 and CDR2: SEHNR, FQNEAQ (reference sequence). The CDR3 nucleotides are TGTGCCAGCAGCTTCCGCCAGGGAAACACTGAAGCTTTCTTT. Its protein product is CASSFRQGNTEAFF.

This clone was counted once. The V gene is TRBV5-1, the J gene TRBJ2-7; either TRBD1 or TRBD2 may supply D (5 bases each). The germline CDR1 and CDR2 sequences are SGHRS and YFSETQ. This CDR3 is 14 amino acids long. Trimming stripped 4 bases from V and 2 bases from J, with 13 bases between. This CDR3 reads CASSLGDGTYEQYF. The CDR3 nucleotides read TGCGCCAGCAGCCTGGGGGACGGTACCTACGAGCAGTACTTC.